Below, one T cell receptor beta chain is given with its context. The ends were cut back, 4 bases at V and 8 bases at J, with 13 bases in the middle. Germline lookup yields CDR1 MGHDK and CDR2 SYGVNS. The CDR3 totals 13 residues. These data originate in a study of blood T cell repertoires in COVID-19. Looking at the study overall: There were acute and convalescent COVID-19 samples, and they came from the United States, Italy and Spain. PBMCs, B-cell-depleted T cells, or T cells provided the cDNA or gDNA that made up the material.

In the original analysis: It was from reference gene primer amplification that nucleated cell counts were estimated. Sequencing used immunoSEQ multiplex PCR; TCRdb keeps in-frame clones, though not all of them. V and J calls and clone size are those listed in that table; D and trimming were worked out from the DNA. The sample contains 60,000 to 65,000 clones, about 78% of which appear only once. The V gene is TRBV25-1, the J gene TRBJ2-3; the D gene is possibly TRBD2 (5 bases). The clonotype comes from a woman of 80 years or more with acute or convalescent COVID-19. The sequencing input was peripheral blood. This chain's CDR3 is CASSGLALGTQYF. CDR3 sequence (DNA): TGTGCCAGCAGTGGTCTAGCTCTGGGTACGCAGTATTTT.